This T cell receptor (beta chain) emerged from a study of blood T cell repertoires in COVID-19. Study overall: The samples span acute and convalescent COVID-19 from the United States, Italy and Spain. T cells, B-cell-depleted T cells, or PBMCs provided the cDNA or gDNA that served as material.

In the original processing: Amplification of reference gene primers was used by the study to estimate nucleated cell counts. Using immunoSEQ multiplex PCR, the repertoire was profiled, and TCRdb retains in-frame clones only, with some absent. The DNA was the basis for D and trimming; V, J and clone size are from that table. The sample consists of roughly 230,000 clones, roughly four fifths of them appearing once. The ends were cut back, 4 bases at V and 0 bases at J, with 11 bases in the middle. This CDR3 spans 14 amino acids. Germline values: CDR1 SGHRS, CDR2 YFSETQ. The sequencing sample was made of peripheral blood. The TCR originated in a man aged 50-60 years with active or convalescent COVID-19. The chain couples TRBV5-1 to TRBJ2-7; D is possibly TRBD1 (5 bases). CDR3 region: CASSVSGPSYEQYF. The CDR3 region has the DNA TGCGCCAGCAGCGTCTCAGGGCCCTCCTACGAGCAGTACTTC.